Below are 5 T cell receptor beta chains sequenced from a single sample in a study of control samples from healthy donors and cancer patients. The method was immunoSEQ multiplex PCR; TCRdb's version includes in-frame clones alone and lacks a portion of them. Of roughly 120,000 clones detected, about 94% appear once; the ten largest clones hold approximately 4%. Source material: blood. These receptors were collected from a man aged 30-40 years in good health.

The rearrangement joins TRBV6-2 or TRBV6-3 to TRBJ2-1; a possible D gene is TRBD1 (6 bases). V gave up 5 bases and J gave up 5 bases, with 16 bases separating them. Germline CDR1 reads MNHEY; CDR2 reads SVGEGT. CDR3 length equals 15 residues. The CDR3 DNA sequence: TGTGCCAGCAGTGCGTGGTCGGGACACCACAATGAGCAGTTCTTC. Protein sequence: CASSAWSGHHNEQFF.

The rearrangement uses TRBV2 and TRBJ1-6; D call uncertain. Germline CDR1 reads SNHLY; CDR2 reads FYNNEI. This CDR3 is 14 amino acids long. Deletions cut 4 bases from V and 6 bases from J, with 10 bases between. CDR3 nucleotides: TGTGCCAGCAGTGGACAAGGATTTAATTCACCCCTCCACTTT. It encodes CASSGQGFNSPLHF.

The chain uses TRBV7-2 and TRBJ2-2; D possibly matches TRBD1 or TRBD2 (5 bases each). Germline assignment: CDR1 SGHTA and CDR2 FQGNSA. This CDR3 is built from 15 residues. V was pared by 6 bases and J by 5 bases, with 16 bases between. This chain's CDR3 is CASSSPGRRTGELFF. The CDR3 DNA reads TGTGCCAGCAGTTCCCCGGGACGACGGACCGGGGAGCTGTTTTTT.

This rearrangement joins TRBV5-1 to TRBJ2-1; D is unresolved. V was cut by 3 bases and J by 0 bases, with 10 bases left in between. Per the germline V gene, CDR1 is SGHRS and CDR2 is YFSETQ. The CDR3 totals 15 residues. CDR3: CASSYYPSSYNEQFF. The CDR3 DNA is TGCGCCAGCAGCTATTATCCTAGCTCCTACAATGAGCAGTTCTTC. The full variable domain, its missing parts supplied by reference TRBV5-1 and TRBJ2-1, is KAGVTQTPRYLIKTRGQQVTLSCSPISGHRSVSWYQQTPGQGLQFLFEYFSETQRNKGNFPGRFSGRQFSNSRSEMNVSTLELGDSALYLCASSYYPSSYNEQFFGPGTRLTVL.

This chain uses TRBV19 with TRBJ1-1; 11 bases match TRBD1. J gave up 1 base and V 8 bases, and 12 bases lay outside the gene matches. Germline CDR1 reads LNHDA; CDR2 reads SQIVND (reference sequence). The CDR3 has 17 residues. The CDR3 loop reads CASQPWTGGAGNTEAFF. DNA for the CDR3: TGTGCCAGTCAACCGTGGACAGGGGGCGCGGGGAACACTGAAGCTTTCTTT.